These 27 T cell receptor beta chains were all obtained from the same sample, sequenced in a study of patients and donors after allogeneic stem cell transplantation. MiXCR, run by TCRdb on the RT-PCR reads, gives a single entry per CDR3 protein. The data show 150,000 to 250,000 distinct CDR3 sequences, 41% seen once. Input material: blood, either unsorted or a sorted T cell fraction (not recorded which). These receptors originate from a human donor who was either an allogeneic HSCT recipient or a stem cell or donor lymphocyte infusion donor (not recorded which). It is not recorded whose cells these are; they may come from a transplant donor.

This chain connects TRBV29-1 to TRBJ2-7; 9 nucleotides agree with TRBD1. Germline V gene sequence: CDR1 SQVTM, CDR2 ANQGSEA. Trimming removed 6 bases from V and 1 base from J; junction bases left unmatched: 4. The CDR3 runs to 13 residues. CDR3 nucleotides: TGCAGCGTGACCGGGACAGGGTCCTACGAGCAGTACTTC. This translates into CSVTGTGSYEQYF.

Concerning this clonotype: Given a much more abundant clone one base away, this may be a read error. The J gene is TRBJ2-1, the V gene TRBV27; D is ambiguous. V lost 3 bases and J lost 6, with 3 bases in between. This CDR3 comprises 11 residues. Germline CDR1 and CDR2: MNHEY and SMNVEV (reference sequence). The CDR3 loop is CASSFANEQFF. The DNA of the CDR3 is TGTGCCAGCAGTTTCGCCAATGAGCAGTTCTTC.

This clonotype has more than one count but fewer than ten. This sequence joins TRBV11-2 and TRBJ1-1, with D possibly matching TRBD1 (5 bases). V shed 3 bases and J shed 3 bases, with 11 bases lying between them. Germline values: CDR1 SGHAT, CDR2 FQNNGV. The CDR3 totals 14 residues. CDR3 coding DNA: TGTGCCAGCAGCTTTGCAGGGTCCTACACTGAAGCTTTCTTT. Translated, it gives CASSFAGSYTEAFF.

The V and J genes are TRBV7-2 and TRBJ2-1; TRBD2 matches 8 bases. Germline V lookup: CDR1 SGHTA, CDR2 FQGNSA. J gave up 6 bases and V 5 bases, and 12 bases lay outside the gene matches. The CDR3 is 16 residues long. CDR3 DNA: TGTGCCAGCAGCCCACGCGGGACTAGGCCGAGCAATGAGCAGTTCTTC. As protein: CASSPRGTRPSNEQFF. The whole variable domain, remainder taken from reference TRBV7-2 and TRBJ2-1, is GAGVSQSPSNKVTEKGKDVELRCDPISGHTALYWYRQSLGQGLEFLIYFQGNSAPDKSGLPSDRFSAERTGGSVSTLTIQRTQQEDSAVYLCASSPRGTRPSNEQFFGPGTRLTVL.

The rearrangement joins TRBV29-1 to TRBJ2-7; no clear D. CDR3 size: 12 residues. Trimming cost V 0 bases and J 3 bases, with 6 bases left between them. CDR1 SQVTM and CDR2 ANQGSEA come from the germline V gene. The CDR3, as DNA: TGCAGCGTTGAAGACAACCACTACGAGCAGTACTTC. Amino acids: CSVEDNHYEQYF.

The chain links TRBV7-9 to TRBJ1-5; D gene ambiguous. This CDR3 region has 14 residues. Trimming stripped 4 bases from V and 7 bases from J, with 14 bases between. From germline, CDR1 is SEHNR and CDR2 FQNEAQ (reference sequence). For the CDR3, the DNA is TGTGCCAGCAGCTCCTTGGAGCTAAACCAGCCCCAGCATTTT. It translates to CASSSLELNQPQHF.

This clonotype came up a few times. This rearrangement joins TRBV7-9 to TRBJ2-7; 10 bases match TRBD2. CDR3 length equals 16 residues. The germline V gene has CDR1 SEHNR and CDR2 FQNEAQ (reference sequence). The trim removed 8 bases at V and 1 base at J, leaving 11 bases unmatched. The CDR3 sequence is CASVPEGTSVSYEQYF. CDR3 bases: TGTGCCAGCGTGCCGGAAGGGACTAGCGTTTCCTACGAGCAGTACTTC.

This chain uses TRBV6-1 with TRBJ2-7, with no clear D. V gave up 4 bases and J gave up 3 bases, with 4 bases separating them. Germline CDR1 and CDR2: MNHNS and SASEGT. The CDR3 is 11 residues long. Here the CDR3 reads CASSVIYEQYF. CDR3 in DNA: TGTGCCAGCAGTGTGATCTACGAGCAGTACTTC.

This sequence joins TRBV5-1 and TRBJ2-5, with 9 bases that match TRBD1. The CDR3 has 15 amino acids. Germline loops: CDR1 SGHRS, CDR2 YFSETQ. The trim removed 4 bases at V and 2 bases at J, leaving 6 bases unmatched. The CDR3 bases are TGCGCCAGCAGCACCGACGACAGGGGGCAAGAGACCCAGTACTTC. Its translation: CASSTDDRGQETQYF.

This chain uses TRBV10-3 with TRBJ1-5; TRBD1 agrees at 8 bases. The germline V gene has CDR1 ENHRY and CDR2 SYGVKD. V shed 0 bases and J 7 bases; nucleotides not matched to a gene: 17. CDR3 size: 19 residues. The CDR3 DNA follows: TGTGCCATCAGTGAGTCGATTTCCCGCCGGGACAGGCGCGAACAGCCCCAGCATTTT. Translating it yields CAISESISRRDRREQPQHF.

The table lists this clonotype with a few counts. The chain uses TRBV25-1 and TRBJ1-2, with D perhaps matching TRBD1 (5 bases). Looked up from germline, CDR1 is MGHDK and CDR2 is SYGVNS. This CDR3 is 13 amino acids long. Trimming pared 4 bases from V and 2 bases from J, leaving 8 bases between. The CDR3 is CASSVGQNYGYTF. The CDR3, as DNA: TGTGCCAGCAGTGTCGGACAAAACTATGGCTACACCTTC.

The chain recombines TRBV9 with TRBJ2-2; a possible D gene is TRBD2 (6 bases). The CDR3 totals 16 residues. Germline lookup yields CDR1 SGDLS and CDR2 YYNGEE. Trimming pared 0 bases from V and 2 bases from J, leaving 11 bases between. In DNA, the CDR3 is TGTGCCAGCAGCGTAGGGGTTAGCGGCAACACCGGGGAGCTGTTTTTT. Its translation: CASSVGVSGNTGELFF.

This rearrangement joins TRBV29-1 to TRBJ1-2; unclear D gene. This CDR3 spans 11 amino acids. Germline V gene sequence: CDR1 SQVTM, CDR2 ANQGSEA. V was shortened by 7 bases and J by 6 bases, with 12 bases between the two germline ends. CDR3 protein: CSASRGNGYTF. CDR3 DNA: TGCAGCGCCTCCCGCGGGAATGGCTACACCTTC.

The chain recombines TRBV12-3 or TRBV12-4 with TRBJ1-2; D is undetermined. The CDR3 sequence is 13 residues long. Between the trimmed V and J ends, which lost 5 bases and 0 bases, there was a span of 7 bases. The DNA for the CDR3 is TGTGCCAGCAGTACCTCCCCTAACTATGGCTACACCTTC. Translated: CASSTSPNYGYTF.

This clonotype showed up just a few times. The chain has TRBV6-2 or TRBV6-3 and TRBJ1-2; tentative D call: TRBD1 (5 bases). This CDR3 is 14 amino acids long. Looked up from germline, CDR1 is MNHEY and CDR2 is SVGEGT. Trimming removed 8 bases at V and 7 bases at J, with 20 bases between. This chain's CDR3 is CASGDGGGFGGYTF. In DNA, the CDR3 is TGTGCCAGCGGGGACGGTGGAGGGTTTGGTGGCTACACCTTC.

This clonotype was seen a handful of times. The chain couples TRBV7-6 to TRBJ2-1; 11 bases fit TRBD2. The germline gives CDR1 SGHVS, CDR2 FNYEAQ. The trim removed 3 bases at V and 2 bases at J, leaving 9 bases unmatched. The CDR3 has 18 residues. The DNA of the CDR3 is TGTGCCAGCAGCTTCGCAACACCGACTAGCGGGACCTACAATGAGCAGTTCTTC. It is translated as CASSFATPTSGTYNEQFF.

Comment on this clonotype: Compared with germline, one end of the junction differs, possibly owing to a read error. The V and J genes are TRBV7-9 and TRBJ2-7; D may be TRBD2 (6 bases). The CDR3 is 17 residues long. Germline V gives CDR1 SEHNR, CDR2 FQNEAQ (reference sequence). CDR3 sequence reads: CASSLKIGSGVHEEQNF. The CDR3, as DNA: TGTGCCAGCAGCTTAAAGATCGGCTCGGGAGTGCATGAGGAGCAGAACTTC.

The chain combines TRBV5-1 with TRBJ2-3; TRBD2 matches 9 bases. The CDR3 has 14 amino acids. Germline CDR1 SGHRS, CDR2 YFSETQ. The junction had 4 bases not matched to a gene; V was cut back by 5 bases and J by 3 bases. The CDR3 DNA follows: TGCGCCAGCAGTCGACTAGCGGAGACAGATACGCAGTATTTT. Protein sequence: CASSRLAETDTQYF.

The genes are TRBV4-3 and TRBJ2-2; 7 bases line up with TRBD2. V lost 3 bases, J lost 1 base, and 2 bases stayed unmatched. The CDR3 has 15 residues. Germline-derived CDR1 and CDR2 are LGHNA and YSLEER. CDR3 loop: CASSQGGLNTGELFF. DNA of the CDR3: TGCGCCAGCAGCCAGGGGGGGTTGAACACCGGGGAGCTGTTTTTT.

V and J are TRBV4-2 and TRBJ1-1; TRBD1 might be the D (5 bases). CDR3 length: 17 amino acids. Germline lookup yields CDR1 LGHNA and CDR2 YNFKEQ. V gave up 0 bases and J gave up 5 bases, with 19 bases separating them. CDR3 in amino acids: CASSQDNPGTSATEAFF. CDR3 nucleotide sequence: TGTGCCAGCAGCCAAGATAATCCCGGGACCTCCGCTACTGAAGCTTTCTTT.

This clonotype was observed a handful of times. The J gene is TRBJ2-5, the V gene TRBV5-1; D not resolved. Germline V gene data show CDR1 as SGHRS and CDR2 as YFSETQ. V lost 5 bases to trimming and J lost 0 bases, with 2 bases between them. The CDR3 contains 11 residues. The DNA of the CDR3 is TGCGCCAGCAGGGACCAAGAGACCCAGTACTTC. It is translated as CASRDQETQYF.

This sequence joins TRBV20-1 and TRBJ1-5; D not certain. CDR3 length: 14 amino acids. V lost 0 bases and J lost 0, with 6 bases in between. The germline V gene encodes CDR1 DFQATT and CDR2 SNEGSKA (reference sequence). The CDR3 nucleotides read TGCAGTGCTAGAGATCGTGATAGCAATCAGCCCCAGCATTTT. This encodes CSARDRDSNQPQHF.

This clonotype was seen more than once but under ten times. The V gene is TRBV12-3 or TRBV12-4, the J gene TRBJ1-1; tentative D call: TRBD1 (5 bases). Trimming cost V 2 bases and J 7 bases, with 14 bases left between them. The CDR3 consists of 14 residues. The CDR3 DNA reads TGTGCCAGCAGTTTACGGGTACAGGAGATTGAAGCTTTCTTT. Its translation is CASSLRVQEIEAFF.

V usage is TRBV7-2 and J usage is TRBJ1-5; unclear D gene. The CDR3 is made up of 14 amino acids. Germline V gene data show CDR1 as SGHTA and CDR2 as FQGNSA. With 7 bases removed from V and 1 base from J, the gap between germline ends came to 11 bases. CDR3 bases: TGTGCCAGCACCACCGACGGCAGCAATCAGCCCCAGCATTTT. Translation gives CASTTDGSNQPQHF.

The sample holds a few counts of this clonotype. CDR3 protein: CSVQRAGVVNTEAFF. Written as DNA, the CDR3 is TGCAGCGTACAGAGGGCAGGGGTGGTGAACACTGAAGCTTTCTTT. This rearrangement joins TRBV29-1 to TRBJ1-1; D perhaps matches TRBD1 (6 bases). The CDR3 length is 15 residues. The V end was cut by 6 bases, the J end by 0 bases, with 17 bases between. Per the germline V gene, CDR1 is SQVTM and CDR2 is ANQGSEA.

The genes are TRBV28 and TRBJ2-7; TRBD1 agrees at 10 bases. V lost 6 bases to trimming and J lost 2 bases; unmatched junction nucleotides: 7. Germline-derived CDR1 and CDR2 are MDHEN and SYDVKM. This CDR3 is 15 amino acids long. CDR3 DNA: TGTGCCAGCAGGGGTCCCGGGACAGGGGCCTACGAGCAGTACTTC. Its protein product is CASRGPGTGAYEQYF.

V gene TRBV7-2 combines with J gene TRBJ2-1, with TRBD2 matching over 12 bases. Trimming cost V 3 bases and J 7 bases; bases outside gene matches: 7. This CDR3 spans 16 amino acids. CDR1 is SGHTA and CDR2 is FQGNSA in the germline V gene. DNA of the CDR3: TGTGCCAGCAGCTTGACTAGCGGGAGCTTATGGAATGAGCAGTTCTTC. Its protein is CASSLTSGSLWNEQFF. Filled out from reference TRBV7-2 and TRBJ2-1, the complete variable domain reads GAGVSQSPSNKVTEKGKDVELRCDPISGHTALYWYRQSLGQGLEFLIYFQGNSAPDKSGLPSDRFSAERTGGSVSTLTIQRTQQEDSAVYLCASSLTSGSLWNEQFFGPGTRLTVL.